This T cell receptor beta chain was observed in a study of T cells in Graves' hyperthyroidism and ophthalmopathy. Whole-study context: Peripheral blood was obtained at initial diagnosis, preceding any treatment.

As for this clonotype: As yet, its antigen is unknown. The junction departs from the called germline gene at one end, perhaps through a read error.

Clinical symptoms, serum thyroxine, TRAb, thyroid ultrasound and orbital computed tomography established diagnosis. The study, taken as a whole, reports: Blood also contained most expanded thyroid clonotypes above 0.001. It was a median 6.5 months before onset that the model predicted ophthalmopathy.

Germline CDR1 is MNHEY and CDR2 is SVGAGI. This CDR3 comprises 13 residues. Researchers amplified the TCR beta CDR3 regions from RNA transcripts. With the HTBI primer set, the TCR CDR3 went through a first round of RT-PCR. TCRdb recomputed calls from the multiplex PCR reads with MiXCR, one row per CDR3 protein. The top ten hold 3% to 4% of the sample, which has a few hundred thousand distinct CDR3 sequences, 16% seen once. The TCR comes from a woman aged 40 to 50 with Graves' ophthalmopathy. The chain combines TRBV6-5 with TRBJ1-1; 7 positions agree with TRBD1. Sequencing was carried out using blood. Here the CDR3 DNA reads TGTGCCAGCAGTCACTCCCTGTCAGGGGGAGCTTTCTTT. This encodes CASSHSLSGGAFF.